A single sample is the source of the 26 T cell receptor beta chains below, sequenced in a study of regulatory T cells in long-lasting Graves disease. Time point defined: persistent/refractory GD, antithyroid drugs over 5 years with positive TRAb. RNA isolated from PBMCs was used to make the TCR library. Construction of the TCR beta libraries employed iRepertoire HTBI primers in conjunction with Arm-PCR of CDR3 regions. One entry per CDR3 protein results from TCRdb running MiXCR on the multiplex PCR reads. The table records roughly 400,000 distinct CDR3 sequences, around 20% of them present only once. The sample here was peripheral blood mononuclear cells (PBMCs), taken when the disease was refractory, from a patient treated with antithyroid drugs. The receptors stem from a female donor with Graves disease.

This clonotype was detected many times. The chain links TRBV11-2 to TRBJ2-2, with D hard to call. V lost 5 bases, J lost 0 bases, and 10 bases lay in between. This CDR3 has 15 amino acids. Germline V gives CDR1 SGHAT, CDR2 FQNNGV. DNA of the CDR3: TGTGCCAGCAGCCCCCCCGAGACGAACACCGGGGAGCTGTTTTTT. Protein sequence: CASSPPETNTGELFF.

Regarding this clonotype: This likely traces to a read error, being one base from a far larger clone. The chain links TRBV12-3 or TRBV12-4 to TRBJ2-4, with 7 bases identical to TRBD2. The J call may be faulty, since TRBJ2-5 better matches the DNA end. The CDR3 runs 16 residues. The CDR3 bases are TGTGCCAGCAGCCGCCCGAGTGGGAGGGCCGGGGAGACCCAGTACTTC. This encodes CASSRPSGRAGETQYF.

This clonotype was observed many times. The chain links TRBV30 to TRBJ2-2; D is possibly TRBD2 (6 bases). The germline gives CDR1 GTSNPN, CDR2 SVGIG (reference sequence). Trimming pared 7 bases from V and 2 bases from J, leaving 11 bases between. There are 13 residues in the CDR3. In DNA form, the CDR3 reads TGTGCCTCAGGCGGGGCAAACACCGGGGAGCTGTTTTTT. Translated, it gives CASGGANTGELFF.

In this sample, this clonotype turned up many times. The rearrangement uses TRBV2 and TRBJ1-1; no firm D call. Trimming pared 6 bases from V and 3 bases from J, leaving 11 bases between. Germline CDR1 SNHLY, CDR2 FYNNEI. The CDR3 is 13 amino acids. Here the CDR3 DNA reads TGTGCCAGCAGCAGAGAGGAGGACACTGAAGCTTTCTTT. This translates into CASSREEDTEAFF.

This clonotype has more than one count but fewer than ten. This chain joins TRBV9 and TRBJ1-4; TRBD1 aligns across 9 bases. This CDR3 region has 15 residues. Germline CDR1 and CDR2: SGDLS and YYNGEE. The ends lost 4 bases at V and 8 bases at J; junction bases unmatched: 9. CDR3 residues: CASSPGGQGDEKLFF. The CDR3 DNA follows: TGTGCCAGCAGCCCAGGGGGACAGGGAGACGAAAAACTGTTTTTT.

V and J are TRBV28 and TRBJ2-3; D is ambiguous. V lost 6 bases, J lost 1 base, and 11 bases lay in between. There are 14 residues in the CDR3. The V gene's germline CDR1 is MDHEN and CDR2 SYDVKM. The CDR3 is CASRLGGRTDTQYF. The CDR3 nucleotides read TGTGCCAGCAGGTTGGGTGGGCGCACAGATACGCAGTATTTT.

Worth noting for this clonotype: A much larger clone sits a single nucleotide away, making a read error possible. The CDR3 end shows no conserved phenylalanine or tryptophan, and so a read error is likely. The chain links TRBV27 to TRBJ2-5; 7 bases fit TRBD1. CDR3 length: 14 residues. CDR1 is MNHEY, CDR2 SMNVEV, per germline (reference sequence). V lost 5 bases and J lost 4; bases outside the gene matches: 7. The CDR3 nucleotides are TGTGCCAGCAGTCAGGGACAGACCGGAGAGACCCAGTACCTC. It translates to CASSQGQTGETQYL.

This clonotype was recorded at least ten times. The chain combines TRBV6-1 with TRBJ1-1; D uncertain. Trimming removed 7 bases at V and 0 bases at J, with 9 bases between. CDR3 length: 13 amino acids. The germline gives CDR1 MNHNS, CDR2 SASEGT. CDR3 amino acids: CASIRMLNTEAFF. CDR3 DNA sequence: TGTGCCAGCATAAGGATGCTGAACACTGAAGCTTTCTTT.

This clonotype was detected many times. The V call is TRBV2, the J call TRBJ1-1; D uncertain. In germline, CDR1 is SNHLY, CDR2 FYNNEI. Trimming stripped 7 bases from V and 1 base from J, with 7 bases between. The CDR3 has 12 residues. The CDR3 DNA follows: TGTGCCAGCAAACCCCAGAACACTGAAGCTTTCTTT. This translates into CASKPQNTEAFF.

A word on this clonotype: This likely reflects a read error, since a far larger clone is one base away. This chain links TRBV6-2 or TRBV6-3 with TRBJ2-7; no definite D call. CDR3 length: 15 amino acids. Germline CDR1 is MNHEY and CDR2 is SVGEGT. The germline V and J ends were trimmed by 4 bases and 2 bases, with 15 bases remaining between them. The CDR3 DNA sequence: TGTGCCAGCAGTTTCGGCCAGGCGGAAGCCTACGAGCAGTACTTC. Amino acids: CASSFGQAEAYEQYF.

The chain recombines TRBV20-1 with TRBJ1-1, with 9 bases aligning to TRBD1. Germline V lookup: CDR1 DFQATT, CDR2 SNEGSKA (reference sequence). This CDR3 has 13 amino acids. The V and J ends lost 5 bases and 0 bases, in that order; junction bases with no gene match: 1. The CDR3 loop reads CSAGQGMNTEAFF. DNA of the CDR3: TGCAGTGCTGGACAGGGGATGAACACTGAAGCTTTCTTT.

This clonotype came up a few times. The chain uses TRBV5-1 and TRBJ2-4; D unclear. The V end lost 2 bases, the J end lost 5 bases, and 5 bases lay between the germline ends. Per the germline V gene, CDR1 is SGHRS and CDR2 is YFSETQ. This CDR3 is 12 amino acids long. CDR3 in DNA: TGCGCCAGCAGCTTAGAGGAAAACATTCAGTACTTC. Amino acid sequence: CASSLEENIQYF.

The rearrangement joins TRBV5-1 to TRBJ1-2; 8 nucleotides agree with TRBD1. Germline-derived CDR1 and CDR2 are SGHRS and YFSETQ. J gave up 6 bases and V 1 base, and 2 bases lay outside the gene matches. This CDR3 spans 13 amino acids. CDR3 in amino acids: CASSLQGADGYTF. DNA of the CDR3: TGCGCCAGCAGCTTGCAGGGGGCTGATGGCTACACCTTC. Together with reference TRBV5-1 and TRBJ1-2, the CDR3 gives the full variable domain: KAGVTQTPRYLIKTRGQQVTLSCSPISGHRSVSWYQQTPGQGLQFLFEYFSETQRNKGNFPGRFSGRQFSNSRSEMNVSTLELGDSALYLCASSLQGADGYTFGSGTRLTVV.

The V gene is TRBV18, the J gene TRBJ1-3; D remains ambiguous. CDR1 and CDR2 from the germline V gene are KGHSH and LQKENI. The V end lost 2 bases, the J end lost 1 base, and 12 bases lay between the germline ends. This CDR3 is built from 16 residues. CDR3 in DNA: TGTGCCAGCTCACCAAACAGCGGTTCTTCTGGAAACACCATATATTTT. Translation gives CASSPNSGSSGNTIYF.

This clonotype was recorded many times. The V call is TRBV7-8, the J call TRBJ2-5; D tentatively reads TRBD1 or TRBD2 (7 bases each). The germline V gene encodes CDR1 SGHVS and CDR2 FQNEAQ. The CDR3 is 17 residues long. Trimming removed 2 bases from V and 4 bases from J, with 20 bases in between. CDR3 nucleotide sequence: TGTGCCAGCAGCTTATTTCCCAGGGGGGGGTACGTAGAGACCCAGTACTTC. It yields the protein CASSLFPRGGYVETQYF.

The chain employs TRBV5-6 and TRBJ2-7; 14 bases match TRBD2. This CDR3 has 15 residues. Trimming cost V 3 bases and J 12 bases; bases outside gene matches: 11. The germline CDR1 and CDR2 sequences are SGHDT and YYEEEE. Here the CDR3 reads CASSYGTSGSMKRYF. DNA of the CDR3: TGTGCCAGCAGCTACGGGACTAGCGGGAGTATGAAGCGGTACTTC.

The genes are TRBV4-1 and TRBJ2-5; 8 nucleotides agree with TRBD1. The CDR3 is 15 residues long. Germline lookup yields CDR1 MGHRA and CDR2 YSYEKL. After removal of 2 bases from V and 3 bases from J, the junction contained 5 bases not matched to a gene. This chain's CDR3 is CASSQRTGPEETQYF. The DNA of the CDR3 is TGCGCCAGCAGCCAACGGACAGGGCCGGAAGAGACCCAGTACTTC.

This clonotype came up a few times. This rearrangement joins TRBV20-1 to TRBJ2-7; 7 bases agree with TRBD2. V lost 3 bases and J lost 4; bases outside the gene matches: 3. Germline V gene lookup returns CDR1 DFQATT and CDR2 SNEGSKA (reference sequence). This CDR3 has 12 residues. The CDR3 here is CSARMGGYEQYF. The CDR3 coding sequence is TGCAGTGCTAGGATGGGGGGGTACGAGCAGTACTTC.

The V gene is TRBV13, the J gene TRBJ2-1; possible D gene TRBD1, 5 bases. The CDR3 runs 14 residues. V was shortened by 4 bases and J by 6 bases, with 13 bases between the two germline ends. Germline V gives CDR1 PRHDT, CDR2 FYEKMQ (reference sequence). CDR3 loop: CASSSEPQGNEQFF. In DNA form, the CDR3 reads TGTGCCAGCAGCTCGGAGCCCCAGGGCAATGAGCAGTTCTTC.

This clonotype was seen a few times. This CDR3 is CAWSVGSQFSYTF. For the CDR3, the DNA is TGTGCCTGGAGTGTTGGTTCGCAGTTCAGCTACACCTTC. The chain carries TRBV30 and TRBJ1-2; D call uncertain. The CDR3 runs 13 residues. The germline gives CDR1 GTSNPN, CDR2 SVGIG (reference sequence). Trimming took off 0 bases at V and 9 bases at J, with 14 bases between the two ends.

As concerns this clonotype: This may come from a read error, since a much larger clone is one base off. The gene calls are TRBV28 and TRBJ1-5, with D unclear. Trimming left V 6 bases short and J 2 bases short, with 14 bases between. Germline-derived CDR1 and CDR2 are MDHEN and SYDVKM. The CDR3 length is 15 residues. The CDR3 is CASRGTLNGNQPQHF. The CDR3 coding sequence is TGTGCCAGCAGGGGCACGCTGAATGGCAATCAGCCCCAGCATTTT.

This clonotype was found many times. This chain joins TRBV6-2 or TRBV6-3 and TRBJ1-4; D gene uncertain. This CDR3 contains 15 residues. Germline V gene lookup returns CDR1 MNHEY and CDR2 SVGEGT. Between the trimmed V and J ends, which lost 0 bases and 8 bases, there was a span of 13 bases. This CDR3 reads CASSYSDGVGEKLFF. The DNA of the CDR3 is TGTGCCAGCAGTTACTCGGACGGCGTGGGCGAAAAACTGTTTTTT.

This clonotype was seen only a few times. The J gene is TRBJ2-5, the V gene TRBV7-9; D unresolved. V shed 3 bases and J shed 3 bases, with 29 bases lying between them. The CDR3 has 20 residues. CDR1 SEHNR and CDR2 FQNEAQ come from the germline V gene (reference sequence). CDR3 amino acids: CASSFTLGRATKWTKETQYF. CDR3 nucleotide sequence: TGTGCCAGCAGCTTTACCCTTGGGCGCGCAACTAAGTGGACCAAAGAGACCCAGTACTTC.

This clonotype was recorded many times. The chain uses TRBV12-3 or TRBV12-4 and TRBJ1-5, with 7 bases fitting TRBD1. This CDR3 region has 15 residues. The V segment lost 6 bases and the J segment 1 base; nucleotides outside the gene matches: 6. This CDR3 reads CASSLQGSSNQPQHF. The CDR3 region has the DNA TGTGCCAGCAGCTTACAGGGGTCGAGCAATCAGCCCCAGCATTTT.

This clonotype was counted once. V gene TRBV4-1 combines with J gene TRBJ2-5; 11 bases line up with TRBD2. J lost 3 bases, V lost 5 bases, and 20 bases had no gene match. Looked up from germline, CDR1 is MGHRA and CDR2 is YSYEKL. The CDR3 extends over 20 amino acids. CDR3 amino acids: CASSSTDSGSGRAGEETQYF. In DNA form, the CDR3 reads TGCGCCAGCAGCTCAACGGACTCTGGTAGCGGGAGGGCCGGGGAAGAGACCCAGTACTTC.

The rearrangement links TRBV9 to TRBJ1-6; the D gene is possibly TRBD1 (6 bases). V was trimmed by 3 bases and J by 10 bases, leaving 14 bases between them. Germline V gives CDR1 SGDLS, CDR2 YYNGEE. The CDR3 is made up of 14 amino acids. The CDR3 sequence is CASSEGQIRSPLHF. In DNA form, the CDR3 reads TGTGCCAGCAGCGAGGGACAAATTCGATCACCCCTCCACTTT.